The 22 T cell receptor beta chains given below trace back to one sample, sequenced in a study of PD-1 blockade in mismatch repair-deficient tumors. Profiling relied on immunoSEQ multiplex PCR, and the TCRdb table lists in-frame clones only, not all of them. The sample holds approximately 23,000 clones, roughly 84% seen once. The material was PBMCs, obtained before pembrolizumab treatment. The receptors come from an adult with mismatch repair-deficient cancer.

The V gene is TRBV4-2, the J gene TRBJ2-1; no definite D call. The CDR3 has 14 residues. With 1 base removed from V and 4 bases from J, the gap between germline ends came to 8 bases. CDR1 and CDR2 (germline): LGHNA, YNFKEQ. The CDR3 sequence is CASSQATGYNEQFF. CDR3 coding DNA: TGTGCCAGCAGCCAAGCAACTGGTTACAATGAGCAGTTCTTC.

The chain is built from TRBV9 and TRBJ2-7; TRBD2 matches 8 bases. CDR1 and CDR2 from the germline V gene are SGDLS and YYNGEE. The CDR3 has 16 residues. J gave up 5 bases and V 0 bases, and 10 bases lay outside the gene matches. The CDR3 DNA reads TGTGCCAGCAGCGTAGCGGCGGGACTAGGGATCAACGAGCAGTACTTC. Translating it yields CASSVAAGLGINEQYF.

This chain connects TRBV27 to TRBJ2-7; TRBD1 matches 9 bases. The CDR3 runs 15 residues. Germline CDR1 MNHEY, CDR2 SMNVEV (reference sequence). The ends lost 5 bases at V and 2 bases at J; junction bases unmatched: 7. CDR3 coding DNA: TGTGCCAGCAGTAACCCGGGACAGGGCGCCTACGAGCAGTACTTC. Protein: CASSNPGQGAYEQYF.

The chain joins TRBV27 to TRBJ2-1, with TRBD1 as a possible D gene (6 bases). The V end was cut by 6 bases, the J end by 0 bases, with 12 bases between. CDR3 length: 15 residues. Per germline, CDR1 MNHEY and CDR2 SMNVEV (reference sequence). The CDR3 is CASRATGSSYNEQFF. The CDR3, as DNA: TGTGCCAGCAGAGCAACAGGGAGCTCCTACAATGAGCAGTTCTTC.

J is TRBJ1-4 and V is TRBV5-1; TRBD1 aligns across 8 bases. This CDR3 has 12 residues. V was clipped by 4 bases and J by 14 bases; unmatched bases: 7. CDR1 and CDR2 (germline): SGHRS, YFSETQ. The DNA of the CDR3 is TGCGCCAGCAGCAACCGGACAGGGCAGCTGTTTTTT. It specifies CASSNRTGQLFF.

The chain joins TRBV5-4 to TRBJ2-2, with D hard to call. V was shortened by 2 bases and J by 4 bases, with 12 bases between the two germline ends. This CDR3 has 15 amino acids. Per the germline V gene, CDR1 is SGHNT and CDR2 is YYREEE (reference sequence). The CDR3 DNA follows: TGTGCCAGCAGCTTTCCCCAGGCTCCCACCGGGGAGCTGTTTTTT. Protein sequence: CASSFPQAPTGELFF.

The V and J genes are TRBV19 and TRBJ2-1, with TRBD1 matching over 8 bases. CDR1 is LNHDA and CDR2 is SQIVND in the germline V gene (reference sequence). V gave up 5 bases and J gave up 5 bases; unmatched junction bases: 5. The CDR3 sequence is 14 residues long. CDR3 bases: TGTGCCAGTAGTTGGACAGGGCGGGACAATGAGCAGTTCTTC. Protein sequence: CASSWTGRDNEQFF.

This chain uses TRBV27 with TRBJ2-1; D perhaps matches TRBD2 (5 bases). With 3 bases removed from V and 3 bases from J, the gap between germline ends came to 9 bases. The CDR3 sequence is 14 residues long. Germline lookup yields CDR1 MNHEY and CDR2 SMNVEV (reference sequence). CDR3 DNA sequence: TGTGCCAGCAGTTTCGGTAGCGTCTACAATGAGCAGTTCTTC. It translates to CASSFGSVYNEQFF.

The chain combines TRBV5-1 with TRBJ2-3; D unresolved. Germline V gene sequence: CDR1 SGHRS, CDR2 YFSETQ. The CDR3 totals 12 residues. The V end lost 1 base, the J end lost 4 bases, and 4 bases lay between the germline ends. The CDR3 region is CASSLSSDTQYF. As DNA, the CDR3 is TGCGCCAGCAGCTTGTCTTCAGATACGCAGTATTTT.

This clone was picked up a small number of times. This chain links TRBV7-9 with TRBJ1-2; 7 nucleotides agree with TRBD1. The trim removed 5 bases at V and 0 bases at J, leaving 12 bases unmatched. From germline, CDR1 is SEHNR and CDR2 FQNEAQ (reference sequence). This CDR3 spans 17 amino acids. Here the CDR3 reads CASSESRDRSPNYGYTF. The CDR3 bases are TGTGCCAGCAGCGAATCCCGGGACAGAAGCCCTAACTATGGCTACACCTTC.

The chain is built from TRBV28 and TRBJ1-6; possible D gene TRBD1, 5 bases. The CDR3 has 13 amino acids. Trimming removed 6 bases from V and 8 bases from J, with 11 bases in between. CDR1 and CDR2 from the germline V gene are MDHEN and SYDVKM. Here the CDR3 reads CASRGQGYSPLHF. CDR3 sequence (DNA): TGTGCCAGCAGGGGTCAGGGCTATTCACCCCTCCACTTT.

The chain combines TRBV7-9 with TRBJ2-3; 8 bases match TRBD2. Germline V gene sequence: CDR1 SEHNR, CDR2 FQNEAQ (reference sequence). This CDR3 has 14 amino acids. The trim removed 3 bases at V and 6 bases at J, leaving 5 bases unmatched. The CDR3 DNA sequence: TGTGCCAGCAGCTTTGCTAGCGGGTGGGATACGCAGTATTTT. Protein product: CASSFASGWDTQYF.

The chain has TRBV10-3 and TRBJ2-2; weak D call: TRBD1 (6 bases). The CDR3 is made up of 17 amino acids. The germline V and J ends were trimmed by 5 bases and 0 bases, with 16 bases remaining between them. The germline V gene has CDR1 ENHRY and CDR2 SYGVKD. The CDR3 sequence: CAISLSGVAANTGELFF. CDR3 DNA sequence: TGTGCCATCAGTCTTTCAGGGGTGGCGGCGAACACCGGGGAGCTGTTTTTT.

The chain recombines TRBV9 with TRBJ2-1; D gene ambiguous. The germline V gene has CDR1 SGDLS and CDR2 YYNGEE. The CDR3 runs to 13 residues. Trimming left V 0 bases short and J 7 bases short, with 8 bases between. This chain's CDR3 is CASSVGLLNEQFF. CDR3 coding DNA: TGTGCCAGCAGCGTAGGGCTGCTTAATGAGCAGTTCTTC.

A single count supports this clone. The V gene is TRBV27, the J gene TRBJ2-3, with D perhaps matching TRBD2 (5 bases). V lost 2 bases and J 1 base, leaving 7 bases between the germline ends. CDR3 length: 14 residues. Germline V gene data show CDR1 as MNHEY and CDR2 as SMNVEV (reference sequence). CDR3 protein: CASSLLSGTDTQYF. CDR3 in DNA: TGTGCCAGCAGTTTACTTAGCGGCACAGATACGCAGTATTTT.

The genes are TRBV4-1 and TRBJ2-2; 12 bases align to TRBD2. This CDR3 is 16 amino acids long. J was trimmed by 6 bases and V by 4 bases; bases with no gene match: 6. Germline lookup yields CDR1 MGHRA and CDR2 YSYEKL. The CDR3 nucleotides read TGCGCCAGCAGCCGAGGACTAGCGGGAAGGCCCGGGGAGCTGTTTTTT. Protein product: CASSRGLAGRPGELFF.

This chain uses TRBV5-4 with TRBJ2-1; D not resolved. The CDR3 is made up of 17 amino acids. With 0 bases removed from V and 6 bases from J, the gap between germline ends came to 19 bases. The germline V gene encodes CDR1 SGHNT and CDR2 YYREEE (reference sequence). In DNA form, the CDR3 reads TGTGCCAGCAGCTTGGGTATCGGCGTAGCCCTTGTCAATGAGCAGTTCTTC. It yields the protein CASSLGIGVALVNEQFF. The full variable domain, in which reference TRBV5-4 and TRBJ2-1 provide the parts outside the CDR3, is ETGVTQSPTHLIKTRGQQVTLRCSSQSGHNTVSWYQQALGQGPQFIFQYYREEENGRGNFPPRFSGLQFPNYSSELNVNALELDDSALYLCASSLGIGVALVNEQFFGPGTRLTVL.

The rearrangement uses TRBV5-6 and TRBJ1-1; D not resolved. This CDR3 contains 14 residues. Trimming removed 4 bases from V and 4 bases from J, with 14 bases in between. In germline, CDR1 is SGHDT, CDR2 YYEEEE. The CDR3 spells CASSEGALSTEAFF. The CDR3 nucleotides read TGTGCCAGCAGCGAGGGCGCCCTTAGCACTGAAGCTTTCTTT.

The genes are TRBV7-2 and TRBJ2-7; 7 bases agree with TRBD2. The CDR3 is 15 residues long. J was trimmed by 4 bases and V by 1 base; bases with no gene match: 7. CDR1 and CDR2 from the germline V gene are SGHTA and FQGNSA. In DNA, the CDR3 is TGTGCCAGCAGCTTAGACCCTAGCGGAGCTTACGAGCAGTACTTC. This codes for CASSLDPSGAYEQYF.

The chain joins TRBV11-2 to TRBJ1-1; 7 bases align to TRBD1. Trimming cost V 5 bases and J 4 bases; bases outside gene matches: 7. The CDR3 length is 14 residues. Germline-derived CDR1 and CDR2 are SGHAT and FQNNGV. The CDR3 loop reads CASSRATGLTEAFF. The CDR3 DNA sequence: TGTGCCAGCAGCAGAGCGACAGGGCTCACTGAAGCTTTCTTT.

This clone came up a few times. This sequence joins TRBV18 and TRBJ1-6, with D possibly matching TRBD1 (5 bases). Germline V gene lookup returns CDR1 KGHSH and CDR2 LQKENI. This CDR3 comprises 16 residues. Trimming left V 6 bases short and J 7 bases short, with 19 bases between. CDR3 residues: CASSLLDRKGNSPLHF. CDR3 nucleotides: TGTGCCAGCTCGCTCCTCGACAGAAAGGGAAATTCACCCCTCCACTTT.

The genes are TRBV6-1 and TRBJ2-7; unclear D gene. The CDR3 is 13 residues long. V lost 2 bases and J lost 2, with 7 bases in between. Germline CDR1 MNHNS, CDR2 SASEGT. CDR3 DNA sequence: TGTGCCAGCAGTGAACACAGCCCCTACGAGCAGTACTTC. Translation: CASSEHSPYEQYF.